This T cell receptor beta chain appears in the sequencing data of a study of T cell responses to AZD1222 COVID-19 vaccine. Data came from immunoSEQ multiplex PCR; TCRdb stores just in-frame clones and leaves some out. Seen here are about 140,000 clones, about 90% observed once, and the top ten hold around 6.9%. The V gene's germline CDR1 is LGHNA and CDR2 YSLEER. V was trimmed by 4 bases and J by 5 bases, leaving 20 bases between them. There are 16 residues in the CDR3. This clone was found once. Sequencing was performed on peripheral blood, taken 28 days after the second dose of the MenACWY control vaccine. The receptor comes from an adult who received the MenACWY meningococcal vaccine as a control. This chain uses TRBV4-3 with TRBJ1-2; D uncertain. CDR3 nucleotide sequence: TGCGCCAGCAGCCCGGATGGGAGCGGGGATCTATATGGCTACACCTTC. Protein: CASSPDGSGDLYGYTF.